This T cell receptor (beta chain) was captured by sequencing in a study of OX40 agonist ivuxolimab in advanced cancers. Across the study: Each patient was given ivuxolimab into a vein every 2 weeks, at 0.01 to 10 mg/kg. Partial responses occurred in Three dose-escalation patients, one with hepatocellular carcinoma and two with cutaneous melanoma.

Profiling relied on immunoSEQ multiplex PCR, and the TCRdb table lists in-frame clones only, not all of them. The sample contains 65,000 to 95,000 clones, about nine tenths of which appear only once. As regards this clone: The antigen remains undetermined.

General study points: At 0.1 to 3.0 mg/kg, clonal expansion of CD4+ and CD8+ blood T cells had occurred by week 6.

Blood sampling took place at baseline, cycle 4 day 1, and cycle 7 day 1. The sequence derives from an adult with an advanced solid tumor such as melanoma, head and neck, liver or kidney cancer. The sequencing here drew on CD4+ or CD8+ T cells sorted from blood, taken in a trial of the OX40 agonist ivuxolimab.

The CDR3 reads CAITGQLAGGPQDTQYF. The CDR3 DNA is TGTGCCATCACTGGGCAGCTAGCGGGGGGTCCTCAAGATACGCAGTATTTT. The chain is built from TRBV10-3 and TRBJ2-3; 11 bases match TRBD2. Germline V gene sequence: CDR1 ENHRY, CDR2 SYGVKD. V gave up 7 bases and J gave up 5 bases; unmatched junction bases: 14. This CDR3 has 17 residues.